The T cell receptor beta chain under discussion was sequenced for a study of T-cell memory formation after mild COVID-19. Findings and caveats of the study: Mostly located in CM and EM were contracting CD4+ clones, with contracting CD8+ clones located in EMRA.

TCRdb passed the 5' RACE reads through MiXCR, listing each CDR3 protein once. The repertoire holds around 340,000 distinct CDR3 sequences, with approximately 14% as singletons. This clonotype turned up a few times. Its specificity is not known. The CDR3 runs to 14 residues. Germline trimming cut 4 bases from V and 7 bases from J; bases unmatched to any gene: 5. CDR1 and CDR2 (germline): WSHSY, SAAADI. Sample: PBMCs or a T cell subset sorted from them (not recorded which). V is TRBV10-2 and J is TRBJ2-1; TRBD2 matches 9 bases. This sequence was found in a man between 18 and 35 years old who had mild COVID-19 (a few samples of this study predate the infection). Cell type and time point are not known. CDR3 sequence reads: CASSGRGGWNEQFF. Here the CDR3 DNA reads TGCGCCAGCAGTGGGCGGGGGGGCTGGAATGAGCAGTTCTTC.